What follows are 30 T cell receptor beta chains derived from one specimen sequenced in a study of cytomegalovirus exposure and HLA in healthy donors. The study ran its PCR with 60 Vbeta and 13 Jbeta primers. The data were produced by immunoSEQ multiplex PCR, yet TCRdb's version contains in-frame clones alone and is incomplete. The sample holds some 97,000 clones; roughly 70% are singletons and the top ten take 4.5% to 5%. What was sequenced was PBMCs. The receptors derive from a woman younger than 35 in good health and CMV-seropositive.

V and J are TRBV7-2 and TRBJ2-3; D might be TRBD2 (6 bases). Trimming shortened V by 2 bases and J by 2 bases, and 8 bases separated the two germline ends. The CDR3 has 14 amino acids. The germline V gene encodes CDR1 SGHTA and CDR2 FQGNSA. CDR3 in DNA: TGTGCCAGCAGCTTACGCGGGACCACAGATACGCAGTATTTT. Encoded protein: CASSLRGTTDTQYF.

This chain joins TRBV6-5 and TRBJ1-6; TRBD1 agrees at 7 bases. The V and J ends lost 2 bases and 8 bases, in that order; junction bases with no gene match: 6. Germline assignment: CDR1 MNHEY and CDR2 SVGAGI. CDR3 length: 15 amino acids. The CDR3 DNA reads TGTGCCAGCAGTTACGCCGGGACAGAATATTCACCCCTCCACTTT. It specifies CASSYAGTEYSPLHF.

The V gene is TRBV29-1, the J gene TRBJ2-3, with 13 bases lining up with TRBD2. There are 18 residues in the CDR3. Germline V CDR1 and CDR2: SQVTM, ANQGSEA. The J segment lost 6 bases and the V segment lost 5 bases, leaving 17 bases of the junction unmatched. For the CDR3, the DNA is TGCAGCGTTCTTTCTCGGACTAGCGGGAGTAGGGGGGCGGATACGCAGTATTTT. As protein: CSVLSRTSGSRGADTQYF.

Remarks on this clone: A read error may produce the germline difference seen at one junction end. This chain uses TRBV7-7 with TRBJ2-5; 7 bases map to TRBD1. The CDR3 contains 17 residues. Germline CDR1 SSHAT, CDR2 FNYEAQ (reference sequence). The CDR3 loop is CASSQGDPFGYQETQYF. DNA of the CDR3: TGTGCTAGCAGCCAGGGGGATCCTTTCGGGTACCAAGAGACCCAGTACTTC.

The V and J genes are TRBV19 and TRBJ2-1, with 7 bases aligning to TRBD2. V shed 8 bases and J 13 bases; nucleotides not matched to a gene: 5. From germline, CDR1 is LNHDA and CDR2 SQIVND (reference sequence). This CDR3 spans 10 amino acids. CDR3 loop: CASQRLAQFF. CDR3 in DNA: TGTGCCAGTCAAAGACTAGCCCAGTTCTTC.

This chain connects TRBV5-1 to TRBJ1-1; 7 positions match TRBD1. Germline values: CDR1 SGHRS, CDR2 YFSETQ. The ends lost 4 bases at V and 5 bases at J; junction bases unmatched: 11. This CDR3 has 15 amino acids. In DNA form, the CDR3 reads TGCGCCAGCAGCCAAGGGGCAGGGGGGAGTACTGAAGCTTTCTTT. Translated, it gives CASSQGAGGSTEAFF.

The V call is TRBV21-1, the J call TRBJ2-7; TRBD1 is the table's D call, not checked against the DNA. TRBV21-1 is flagged as a pseudogene. CDR3 size: 20 residues. The CDR3 region has the DNA TGTGCCAGCAGCAAAGCTTTGACACAGGGGTCAGTGAAGAGGCGCTACGAGCAGTACTTC. Translation gives CASSKALTQGSVKRRYEQYF.

This clone was seen only a few times. The rearrangement joins TRBV5-1 to TRBJ2-2, with D perhaps TRBD1 (6 bases). V lost 5 bases and J 4 bases, leaving 12 bases between the germline ends. Germline-derived CDR1 and CDR2 are SGHRS and YFSETQ. The CDR3 is 14 amino acids. CDR3 DNA sequence: TGCGCCAGCAGGGGGCTGGGGGCCACCGGGGAGCTGTTTTTT. This codes for CASRGLGATGELFF. The full variable domain, completed using reference TRBV5-1 and TRBJ2-2, is KAGVTQTPRYLIKTRGQQVTLSCSPISGHRSVSWYQQTPGQGLQFLFEYFSETQRNKGNFPGRFSGRQFSNSRSEMNVSTLELGDSALYLCASRGLGATGELFFGEGSRLTVL.

V is TRBV6-5 and J is TRBJ2-5; 9 nucleotides line up with TRBD1. The V gene end was trimmed by 6 bases and the J gene end by 5 bases; junction bases not matched to a gene: 7. The germline V gene has CDR1 MNHEY and CDR2 SVGAGI. The CDR3 totals 14 residues. The CDR3 sequence is CASSDRDRAETQYF. DNA of the CDR3: TGTGCCAGCAGCGACCGGGACAGGGCGGAGACCCAGTACTTC.

The chain uses TRBV28 and TRBJ2-3; 10 nucleotides line up with TRBD1. Germline CDR1 reads MDHEN; CDR2 reads SYDVKM. This CDR3 has 18 residues. With V trimmed by 4 bases and J by 2 bases, 12 bases remained unmatched. The CDR3 spells CASSWDRGSPGFTDTQYF. CDR3 bases: TGTGCCAGCAGTTGGGACAGGGGCAGCCCAGGGTTCACAGATACGCAGTATTTT.

V is TRBV7-3 and J is TRBJ2-7; TRBD1 might be the D (5 bases). The V gene lost 0 bases and the J gene lost 0 bases, with 9 bases spanning the gap. Germline V CDR1 and CDR2: SGHTA, FQGTGA. The CDR3 is 15 amino acids. Here the CDR3 DNA reads TGTGCCAGCAGCTTAACGGGTGGACACTCCTACGAGCAGTACTTC. It specifies CASSLTGGHSYEQYF.

The chain uses TRBV9 and TRBJ2-2; 13 bases line up with TRBD2. V was clipped by 0 bases and J by 5 bases; unmatched bases: 7. CDR3 length: 18 residues. Germline V CDR1 and CDR2: SGDLS, YYNGEE. Written as DNA, the CDR3 is TGTGCCAGCAGCGTAGCACTAGCGGGAGGGCCGAGTACCGGGGAGCTGTTTTTT. This encodes CASSVALAGGPSTGELFF. The entire variable domain, with the rest obtained from reference TRBV9 and TRBJ2-2, is as follows: DSGVTQTPKHLITATGQRVTLRCSPRSGDLSVYWYQQSLDQGLQFLIQYYNGEERAKGNILERFSAQQFPDLHSELNLSSLELGDSALYFCASSVALAGGPSTGELFFGEGSRLTVL.

The genes are TRBV5-1 and TRBJ1-1, with unresolved D. The V and J ends lost 0 bases and 3 bases respectively, with 12 bases between them. The CDR3 has 15 amino acids. Germline V gene data show CDR1 as SGHRS and CDR2 as YFSETQ. The CDR3 sequence is CASSLGSQVDTEAFF. The CDR3 DNA is TGCGCCAGCAGCTTGGGGTCTCAGGTGGACACTGAAGCTTTCTTT.

The rearrangement joins TRBV27 to TRBJ1-2; 8 bases line up with TRBD1. This CDR3 contains 16 residues. Germline loops: CDR1 MNHEY, CDR2 SMNVEV (reference sequence). Trimming removed 5 bases from V and 2 bases from J; junction bases left unmatched: 10. Here the CDR3 reads CASSPRATGVNYGYTF. The CDR3 DNA reads TGTGCCAGCAGTCCCCGGGCGACAGGGGTGAACTATGGCTACACCTTC.

The chain recombines TRBV10-3 with TRBJ1-1; D is ambiguous. V was clipped by 4 bases and J by 0 bases, with 6 bases between them. Germline CDR1 reads ENHRY; CDR2 reads SYGVKD. The CDR3 has 13 amino acids. The CDR3 is CAISGIMNTEAFF. CDR3 coding DNA: TGTGCCATCAGTGGTATTATGAACACTGAAGCTTTCTTT.

The rearrangement links TRBV28 to TRBJ2-1; TRBD2 matches at 10 bases. CDR3 length: 21 residues. The V and J ends lost 0 bases and 4 bases, in that order; junction bases with no gene match: 18. CDR1 is MDHEN and CDR2 is SYDVKM in the germline V gene. CDR3 in amino acids: CASSLWGSGLAGATVYNEQFF. The CDR3, as DNA: TGTGCCAGCAGTTTATGGGGGTCGGGGCTAGCGGGAGCTACTGTGTACAATGAGCAGTTCTTC. The variable domain in full, with the rest retrieved from reference TRBV28 and TRBJ2-1, is DVKVTQSSRYLVKRTGEKVFLECVQDMDHENMFWYRQDPGLGLRLIYFSYDVKMKEKGDIPEGYSVSREKKERFSLILESASTNQTSMYLCASSLWGSGLAGATVYNEQFFGPGTRLTVL.

The count of this clone is one. V usage is TRBV19 and J usage is TRBJ2-3; 11 bases are shared with TRBD2. Germline V lookup: CDR1 LNHDA, CDR2 SQIVND (reference sequence). V lost 5 bases and J lost 0; bases outside the gene matches: 4. The CDR3 contains 16 residues. CDR3 amino acids: CASSLGTSGSTDTQYF. In DNA form, the CDR3 reads TGTGCCAGTAGTCTTGGGACTAGCGGAAGCACAGATACGCAGTATTTT.

This chain joins TRBV7-3 and TRBJ1-1; D is unresolved. The germline V gene encodes CDR1 SGHTA and CDR2 FQGTGA. The V end lost 6 bases, the J end lost 3 bases, and 11 bases lay between the germline ends. The length of the CDR3 is 13 residues. The CDR3, as DNA: TGTGCCAGCAGTCGGGATGTGGACACTGAAGCTTTCTTT. It is translated as CASSRDVDTEAFF.

This chain connects TRBV4-2 to TRBJ2-6, with a weak D call TRBD1 (5 bases). Germline CDR1 is LGHNA and CDR2 is YNFKEQ. Deletions cut 4 bases from V and 2 bases from J, with 15 bases between. The CDR3 has 17 residues. The CDR3 sequence is CASSRTVTGTGANVLTF. In nucleotides, the CDR3 is TGTGCCAGCAGCCGAACCGTAACAGGTACTGGGGCCAACGTCCTGACTTTC.

This clone was picked up one time. V usage is TRBV15 and J usage is TRBJ2-1, with 11 bases aligning to TRBD2. The CDR3 is 16 amino acids. Germline V gene sequence: CDR1 LNHNV, CDR2 YYDKDF (reference sequence). The trim removed 0 bases at V and 9 bases at J, leaving 7 bases unmatched. For the CDR3, the DNA is TGTGCCACCAGCAGAGATGTACTAGCGGGAGCGGCTGAGCAGTTCTTC. Its translation is CATSRDVLAGAAEQFF.

The chain couples TRBV25-1 to TRBJ2-5; 7 nucleotides agree with TRBD2. Per germline, CDR1 MGHDK and CDR2 SYGVNS. V shed 4 bases, J shed 4 bases, and the junction held 6 bases outside the gene matches. The CDR3 is made up of 14 amino acids. The CDR3 reads CASSASGLLETQYF. The CDR3 nucleotides are TGTGCCAGCAGTGCTAGCGGTCTATTAGAGACCCAGTACTTC.

A few counts support this clone. The rearrangement links TRBV7-6 to TRBJ2-1; possibly TRBD2 for D (6 bases). This CDR3 has 15 residues. CDR1 is SGHVS, CDR2 FNYEAQ, per germline. V lost 1 base and J 5 bases, leaving 12 bases between the germline ends. The CDR3: CASSLGAAGNNEQFF. The CDR3 DNA is TGTGCCAGCAGCTTAGGGGCGGCGGGGAACAATGAGCAGTTCTTC.

J is TRBJ1-4 and V is TRBV4-3, with 10 positions matching TRBD1. V shed 5 bases, J shed 8 bases, and the junction held 11 bases outside the gene matches. The CDR3 covers 16 residues. Germline loops: CDR1 LGHNA, CDR2 YSLEER. The CDR3 nucleotides read TGCGCCAGCAGCTACAAAACCGGGACAGGGGACGAAAAACTGTTTTTT. Amino acid sequence: CASSYKTGTGDEKLFF.

The rearrangement uses TRBV7-2 and TRBJ2-7; tentative D call: TRBD2 (6 bases). The CDR3 extends over 13 amino acids. The ends were cut back, 5 bases at V and 2 bases at J, with 10 bases in the middle. Germline lookup yields CDR1 SGHTA and CDR2 FQGNSA. CDR3 loop: CASSRDLTYEQYF. CDR3 nucleotide sequence: TGTGCCAGCAGCAGGGACTTGACCTACGAGCAGTACTTC.

The J gene is TRBJ1-5, the V gene TRBV19; a possible D gene is TRBD1 (6 bases). CDR3 size: 14 residues. CDR1 LNHDA and CDR2 SQIVND come from the germline V gene (reference sequence). V lost 4 bases, J lost 4 bases, and 11 bases lay in between. The CDR3 nucleotides are TGTGCCAGTAGTAGAGACAGGTGGAATCAGCCCCAGCATTTT. Translating it yields CASSRDRWNQPQHF.

This rearrangement joins TRBV7-8 to TRBJ1-2; 7 nucleotides agree with TRBD1. The CDR3 extends over 14 amino acids. Germline-derived CDR1 and CDR2 are SGHVS and FQNEAQ. The junction had 8 bases not matched to a gene; V was cut back by 5 bases and J by 5 bases. CDR3 coding DNA: TGTGCCAGCAGCGGCCGGGACAGAGCTTATGGCTACACCTTC. It codes for CASSGRDRAYGYTF.

The gene calls are TRBV6-1 and TRBJ2-1; no clear D. This CDR3 is built from 14 residues. CDR1 MNHNS and CDR2 SASEGT come from the germline V gene. V was cut by 7 bases and J by 5 bases, with 15 bases left in between. CDR3 nucleotide sequence: TGTGCCAGCAAGACTCCCCTAGTCCACAATGAGCAGTTCTTC. It is translated as CASKTPLVHNEQFF.

The rearrangement uses TRBV5-1 and TRBJ2-7, with TRBD1 as a possible D gene (5 bases). V lost 2 bases to trimming and J lost 2 bases, with 11 bases between them. This CDR3 contains 14 residues. Germline CDR1 SGHRS, CDR2 YFSETQ. The CDR3 DNA follows: TGCGCCAGCAGCTTCCAGGGTAACACCTACGAGCAGTACTTC. Its translation is CASSFQGNTYEQYF. Drawing the rest from reference TRBV5-1 and TRBJ2-7, the complete variable domain is KAGVTQTPRYLIKTRGQQVTLSCSPISGHRSVSWYQQTPGQGLQFLFEYFSETQRNKGNFPGRFSGRQFSNSRSEMNVSTLELGDSALYLCASSFQGNTYEQYFGPGTRLTVT.

The chain uses TRBV19 and TRBJ2-5; 7 bases match TRBD2. V was clipped by 2 bases and J by 5 bases; unmatched bases: 2. The germline V gene encodes CDR1 LNHDA and CDR2 SQIVND (reference sequence). This CDR3 comprises 13 residues. CDR3 loop: CASSIPGRETQYF. CDR3 bases: TGTGCCAGTAGTATACCCGGGAGGGAGACCCAGTACTTC.

The gene calls are TRBV5-4 and TRBJ1-5; D gene ambiguous. The CDR3 spans 17 residues. Germline V lookup: CDR1 SGHNT, CDR2 YYREEE (reference sequence). Trimming pared 0 bases from V and 7 bases from J, leaving 20 bases between. CDR3 coding DNA: TGTGCCAGCAGCTTGGCCCCCATTTACAGTTCCGTACAGCCCCAGCATTTT. Encoded protein: CASSLAPIYSSVQPQHF.